This T cell receptor beta chain derives from a study of blood T cell repertoires in COVID-19. CDR1 is LGHNA, CDR2 YNFKEQ, per germline. This CDR3 comprises 14 residues. V lost 0 bases to trimming and J lost 7 bases; unmatched junction nucleotides: 1. Profiling relied on immunoSEQ multiplex PCR, and the TCRdb table lists in-frame clones only, not all of them. The data show approximately 300,000 clones, around 82% seen once. The chain is built from TRBV4-2 and TRBJ1-2; 11 bases match TRBD1. Sequenced: peripheral blood. This TCR derives from a woman between 50 and 59 years old with acute or convalescent COVID-19. The CDR3 nucleotides read TGTGCCAGCAGCCAAGACGGGACAGGGGGTGGCTACACCTTC. This encodes CASSQDGTGGGYTF.